This T cell receptor beta chain was sequenced for a study of early T cells in non-severe SARS-CoV-2 infection. Overall study: Sequencing of unsorted whole blood was done on bulk RNA, leaving chains unpaired.

MiXCR was run by TCRdb on the 5' RACE reads, yielding one entry per CDR3 protein. Of approximately 50,000 distinct CDR3 sequences listed, less than 9.5% are singletons. Germline CDR1 reads ENHRY; CDR2 reads SYGVKD. CDR3 length equals 13 residues. V was pared by 4 bases and J by 6 bases, with 9 bases between. This clonotype was obtained from an adult who was a healthcare worker with PCR-confirmed SARS-CoV-2 infection or an uninfected control (not recorded which). Material: whole blood. The chain joins TRBV10-3 to TRBJ2-2; D is undetermined. Here the CDR3 DNA reads TGTGCCATCAGTGGCTCTGATTCCGGGGAGCTGTTTTTT. It is translated as CAISGSDSGELFF.